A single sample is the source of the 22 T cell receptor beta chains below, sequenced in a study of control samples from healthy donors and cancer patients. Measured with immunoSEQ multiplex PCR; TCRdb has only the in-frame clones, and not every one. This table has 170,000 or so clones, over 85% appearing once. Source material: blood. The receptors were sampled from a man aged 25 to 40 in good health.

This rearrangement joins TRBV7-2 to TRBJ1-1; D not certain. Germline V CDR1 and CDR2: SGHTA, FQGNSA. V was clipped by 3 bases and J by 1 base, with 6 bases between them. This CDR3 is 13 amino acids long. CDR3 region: CASSFDTNTEAFF. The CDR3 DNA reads TGTGCCAGCAGCTTCGATACGAACACTGAAGCTTTCTTT.

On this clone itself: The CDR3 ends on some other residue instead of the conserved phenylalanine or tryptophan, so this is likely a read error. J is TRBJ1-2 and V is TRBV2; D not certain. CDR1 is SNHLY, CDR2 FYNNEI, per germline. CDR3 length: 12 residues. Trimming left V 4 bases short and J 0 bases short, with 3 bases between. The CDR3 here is CASSVSNYGYTL. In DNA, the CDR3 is TGTGCCAGCAGTGTCTCTAACTATGGCTACACCCTC.

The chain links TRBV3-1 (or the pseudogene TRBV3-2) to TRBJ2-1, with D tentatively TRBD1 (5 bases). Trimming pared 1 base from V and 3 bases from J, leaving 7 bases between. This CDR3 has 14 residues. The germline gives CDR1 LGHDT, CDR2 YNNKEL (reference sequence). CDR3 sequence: CASSQAGRYNEQFF. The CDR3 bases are TGTGCCAGCAGCCAAGCAGGGCGCTACAATGAGCAGTTCTTC.

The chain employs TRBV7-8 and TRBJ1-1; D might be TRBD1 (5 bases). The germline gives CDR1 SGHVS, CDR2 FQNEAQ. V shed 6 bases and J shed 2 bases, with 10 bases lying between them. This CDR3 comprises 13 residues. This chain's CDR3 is CASRGERNTEAFF. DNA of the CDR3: TGTGCCAGCAGGGGGGAAAGAAACACTGAAGCTTTCTTT.

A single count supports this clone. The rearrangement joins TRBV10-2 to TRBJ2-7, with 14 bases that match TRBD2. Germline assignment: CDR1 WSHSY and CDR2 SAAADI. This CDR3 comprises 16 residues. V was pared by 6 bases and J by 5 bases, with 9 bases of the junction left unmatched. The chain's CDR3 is CASRPGLAGGTDEQYF. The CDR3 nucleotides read TGCGCCAGCAGACCTGGACTAGCGGGAGGCACGGACGAGCAGTACTTC.

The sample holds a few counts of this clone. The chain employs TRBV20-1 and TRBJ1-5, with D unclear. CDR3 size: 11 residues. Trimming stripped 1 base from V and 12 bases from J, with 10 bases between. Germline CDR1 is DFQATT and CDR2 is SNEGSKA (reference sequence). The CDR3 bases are TGCAGTGCTAGAGGTCCGGACCTCCAGCATTTT. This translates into CSARGPDLQHF.

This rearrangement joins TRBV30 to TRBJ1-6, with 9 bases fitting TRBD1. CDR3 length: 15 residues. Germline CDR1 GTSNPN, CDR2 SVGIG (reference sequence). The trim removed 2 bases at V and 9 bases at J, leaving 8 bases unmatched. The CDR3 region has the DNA TGTGCCTGGAGTTCGAGGACAGGGGAGACTTCACCCCTCCACTTT. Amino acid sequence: CAWSSRTGETSPLHF.

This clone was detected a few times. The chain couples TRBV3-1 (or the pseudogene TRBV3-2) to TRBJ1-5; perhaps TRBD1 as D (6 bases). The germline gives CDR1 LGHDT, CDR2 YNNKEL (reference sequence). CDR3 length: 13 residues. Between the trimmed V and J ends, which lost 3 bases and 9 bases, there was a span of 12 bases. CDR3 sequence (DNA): TGTGCCAGCAGCCAGGGGGTACAGGGGCCCCAGCATTTT. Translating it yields CASSQGVQGPQHF.

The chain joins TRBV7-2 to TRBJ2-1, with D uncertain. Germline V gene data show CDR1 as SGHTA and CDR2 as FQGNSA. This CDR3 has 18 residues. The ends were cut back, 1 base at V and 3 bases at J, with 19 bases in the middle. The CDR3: CASSLGLGIPASYNEQFF. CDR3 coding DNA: TGTGCCAGCAGCTTAGGGTTGGGGATACCCGCAAGCTACAATGAGCAGTTCTTC. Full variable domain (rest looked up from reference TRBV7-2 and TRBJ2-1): GAGVSQSPSNKVTEKGKDVELRCDPISGHTALYWYRQSLGQGLEFLIYFQGNSAPDKSGLPSDRFSAERTGGSVSTLTIQRTQQEDSAVYLCASSLGLGIPASYNEQFFGPGTRLTVL.

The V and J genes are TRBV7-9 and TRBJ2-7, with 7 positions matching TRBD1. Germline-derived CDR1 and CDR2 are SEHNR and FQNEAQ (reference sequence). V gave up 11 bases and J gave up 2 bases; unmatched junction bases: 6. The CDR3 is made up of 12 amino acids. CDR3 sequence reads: CALGQPPYEQYF. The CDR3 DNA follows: TGTGCCCTGGGACAGCCACCCTACGAGCAGTACTTC.

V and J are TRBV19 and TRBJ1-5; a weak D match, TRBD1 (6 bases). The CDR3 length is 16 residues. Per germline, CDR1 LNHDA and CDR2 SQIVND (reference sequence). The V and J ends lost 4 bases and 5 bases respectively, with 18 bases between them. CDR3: CASSKWGHAGDQPQHF. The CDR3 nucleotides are TGTGCCAGTAGTAAGTGGGGACACGCCGGAGATCAGCCCCAGCATTTT.

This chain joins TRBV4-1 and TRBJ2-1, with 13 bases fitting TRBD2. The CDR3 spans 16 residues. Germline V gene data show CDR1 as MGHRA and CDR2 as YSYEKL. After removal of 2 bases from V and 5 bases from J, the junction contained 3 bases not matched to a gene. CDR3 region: CASSQTSGRANNEQFF. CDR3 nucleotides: TGCGCCAGCAGCCAAACTAGCGGGAGGGCTAACAATGAGCAGTTCTTC.

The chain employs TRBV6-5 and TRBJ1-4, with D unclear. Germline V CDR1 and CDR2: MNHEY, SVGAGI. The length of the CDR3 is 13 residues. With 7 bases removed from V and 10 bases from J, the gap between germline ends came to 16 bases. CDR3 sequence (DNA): TGTGCCAGCATCCCGGCGGGGTTGGGAAAACTGTTTTTT. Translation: CASIPAGLGKLFF.

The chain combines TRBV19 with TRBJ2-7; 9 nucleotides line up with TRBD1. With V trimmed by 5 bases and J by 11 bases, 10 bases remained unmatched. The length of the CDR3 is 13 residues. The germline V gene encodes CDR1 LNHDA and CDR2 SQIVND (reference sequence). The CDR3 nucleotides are TGTGCCAGTAGTGTGGGACAGGGAGGAAGGGAGTACTTC. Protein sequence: CASSVGQGGREYF.

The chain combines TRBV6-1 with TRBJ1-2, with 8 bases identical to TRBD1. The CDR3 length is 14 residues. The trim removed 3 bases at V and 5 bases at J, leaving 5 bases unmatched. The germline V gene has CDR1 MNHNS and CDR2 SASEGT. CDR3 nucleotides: TGTGCCAGCAGTGAGACAGGGGATGGGTATGGCTACACCTTC. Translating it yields CASSETGDGYGYTF.

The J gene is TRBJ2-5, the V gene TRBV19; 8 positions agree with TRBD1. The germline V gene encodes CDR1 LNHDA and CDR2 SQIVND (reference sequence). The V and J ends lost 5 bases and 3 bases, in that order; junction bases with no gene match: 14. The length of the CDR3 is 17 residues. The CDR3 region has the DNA TGTGCCAGTAGTGTCTACCTACAAGGACAGGGAGAAGAGACCCAGTACTTC. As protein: CASSVYLQGQGEETQYF.

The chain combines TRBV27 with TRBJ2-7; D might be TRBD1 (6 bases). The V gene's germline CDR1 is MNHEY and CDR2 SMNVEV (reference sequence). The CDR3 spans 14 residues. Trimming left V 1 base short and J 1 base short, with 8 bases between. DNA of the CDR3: TGTGCCAGCAGTTTATTGGGGGCTTCCTACGAGCAGTACTTC. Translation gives CASSLLGASYEQYF.

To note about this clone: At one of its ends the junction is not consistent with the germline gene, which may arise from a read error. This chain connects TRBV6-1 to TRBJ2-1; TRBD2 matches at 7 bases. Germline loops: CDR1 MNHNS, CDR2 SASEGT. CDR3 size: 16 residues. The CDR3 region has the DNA TGTGCCAGCATTGAAGCGGGAATAGCTGCCTACAATGAGCAGTTCTTC. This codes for CASIEAGIAAYNEQFF.

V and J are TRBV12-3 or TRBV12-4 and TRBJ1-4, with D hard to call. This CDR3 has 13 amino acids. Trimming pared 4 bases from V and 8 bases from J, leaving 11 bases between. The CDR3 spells CASSSAAYEKLFF. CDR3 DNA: TGTGCCAGCAGTTCAGCGGCATACGAAAAACTGTTTTTT.

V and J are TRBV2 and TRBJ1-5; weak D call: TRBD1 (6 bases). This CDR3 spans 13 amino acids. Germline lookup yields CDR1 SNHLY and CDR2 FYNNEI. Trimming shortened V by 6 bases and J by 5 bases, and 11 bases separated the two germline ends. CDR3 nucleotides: TGTGCCAGCAGCGACAGGAAACATCAGCCCCAGCATTTT. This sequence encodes CASSDRKHQPQHF.

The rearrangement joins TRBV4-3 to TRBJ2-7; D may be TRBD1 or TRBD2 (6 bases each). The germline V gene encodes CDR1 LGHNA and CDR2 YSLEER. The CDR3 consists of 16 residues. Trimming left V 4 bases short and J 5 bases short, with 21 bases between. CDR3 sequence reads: CASSLYGGGPTDEQYF. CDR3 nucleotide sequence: TGCGCCAGCAGCCTATACGGAGGGGGTCCCACGGACGAGCAGTACTTC.

The CDR3 region has the DNA TGCGCCAGCAGCCCCGGGACAGGGGACTACTATGGCTACACCTTC. Encoded protein: CASSPGTGDYYGYTF. The chain couples TRBV5-1 to TRBJ1-2; TRBD1 matches 10 bases. Looked up from germline, CDR1 is SGHRS and CDR2 is YFSETQ. The CDR3 is 15 amino acids. Trimming cost V 4 bases and J 3 bases; bases outside gene matches: 6.